This T cell receptor beta chain was captured by sequencing in a study of shared clonotypes between healthy human individuals. Whole-study results and caveats: Donors were few, which limited the genetic and exposure-history diversity represented. Memory subsets generally showed smaller estimated richness than naive subsets did.

Terminally differentiated effector memory CD45RA+ cells were excluded by CCR7 positive selection of CD45RO-negative cells. The repertoire was sequenced with immunoSEQ multiplex PCR; TCRdb's copy has only in-frame clones and lacks some. The data hold 750,000 to 1,000,000 clones, with around 92% observed a single time. This CDR3 contains 15 residues. Germline values: CDR1 SEHNR, CDR2 FQNEAQ (reference sequence). With V trimmed by 5 bases and J by 2 bases, 5 bases remained unmatched. Concerning this clone: What it binds is not known.

Sequencing was carried out using naive CD8+ T cells sorted from blood. The V and J genes are TRBV7-9 and TRBJ2-1; TRBD2 agrees at 8 bases. The source is a man between 25 and 39 years old in good health. The CDR3 DNA is TGTGCCAGCAGCCCCAGCGGGAGCACCTACAATGAGCAGTTCTTC. Its protein is CASSPSGSTYNEQFF.